Listed here is a single T cell receptor (beta chain). The antigen is undetermined. This sample also contains other DNA sequences that code for the same CDR3. This sample stems from a study of PD-1 blockade in classical Hodgkin lymphoma. Study information: Nivolumab dosing for patients was 3 mg/kg, administered intravenously every 2 weeks.

Study conclusions and caveats: Diversity in CD4+ TCRs, unlike that measured in CD8+ TCRs, had risen significantly by C4D1.

All patients experienced relapse after autologous stem cell transplantation, and brentuximab vedotin exposure was variable. Responses achieved at best were complete response, partial response or progressive disease. The CDR3 consists of 14 residues. Germline-derived CDR1 and CDR2 are MNHNS and SASEGT. V lost 2 bases and J lost 0, with 7 bases in between. Data came from immunoSEQ multiplex PCR; TCRdb stores just in-frame clones and leaves some out. This sample has tens of thousands of clones, with 73% found just once. Sequencing used peripheral blood mononuclear cells (PBMCs), obtained at baseline. This TCR was sampled from a human donor with classical Hodgkin lymphoma. This sequence joins TRBV6-1 and TRBJ1-1; D gene uncertain. The CDR3 spells CASSESLMNTEAFF. The CDR3 bases are TGTGCCAGCAGTGAAAGTTTGATGAACACTGAAGCTTTCTTT.